The clone carrying this T cell receptor (beta chain) counts as large. Its antigen is undetermined. The CDR3 is 13 amino acids. V lost 5 bases, J lost 6 bases, and 3 bases stayed unmatched. TRB rearrangements spanning V, D and J were amplified using mixed TRB-A/B primers. Each CDR3 protein is one row after TCRdb ran MiXCR on the multiplex PCR reads. The table has about 1,200 distinct CDR3 sequences, approximately 30% seen once. The template was genomic DNA from peripheral blood, not RNA. This sample is part of a study of T cell repertoires in aging, cancer and after chemotherapy. Study outcomes and limitations: Healthy donors lost TCR diversity with age mainly through richness, cancer patients through richness and evenness.

The V and J genes are TRBV12-3 or TRBV12-4 and TRBJ1-5, with 8 bases aligning to TRBD1. The sequenced material came from blood. This clonotype was obtained from a human donor with a solid tumor. CDR3 in amino acids: CASSGTGAQPQHF. Here the CDR3 DNA reads TGTGCCAGCAGTGGGACAGGCGCTCAGCCCCAGCATTTT.